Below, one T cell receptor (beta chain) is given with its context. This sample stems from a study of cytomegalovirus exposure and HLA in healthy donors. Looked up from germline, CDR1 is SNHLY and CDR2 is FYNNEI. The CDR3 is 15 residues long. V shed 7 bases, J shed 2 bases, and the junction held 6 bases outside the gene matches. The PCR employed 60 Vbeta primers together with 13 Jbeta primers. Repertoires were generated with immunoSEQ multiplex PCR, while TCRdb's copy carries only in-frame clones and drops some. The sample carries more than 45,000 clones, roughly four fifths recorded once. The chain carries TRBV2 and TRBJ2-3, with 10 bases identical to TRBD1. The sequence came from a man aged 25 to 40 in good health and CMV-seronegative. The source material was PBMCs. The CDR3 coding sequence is TGTGCCAGCAATCCGGGACAGGGGCTCACAGATACGCAGTATTTT. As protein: CASNPGQGLTDTQYF.